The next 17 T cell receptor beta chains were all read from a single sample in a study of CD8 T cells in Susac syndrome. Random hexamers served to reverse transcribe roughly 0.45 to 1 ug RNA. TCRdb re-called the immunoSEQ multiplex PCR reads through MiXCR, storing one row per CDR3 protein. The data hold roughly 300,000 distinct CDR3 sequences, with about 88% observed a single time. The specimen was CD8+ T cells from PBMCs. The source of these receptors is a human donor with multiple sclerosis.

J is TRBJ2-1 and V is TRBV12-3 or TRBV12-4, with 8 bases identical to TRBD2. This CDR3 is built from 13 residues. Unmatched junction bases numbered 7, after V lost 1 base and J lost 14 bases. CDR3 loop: CASSLELGLGEFF. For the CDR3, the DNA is TGTGCCAGCAGTTTAGAGTTGGGACTAGGAGAGTTCTTC.

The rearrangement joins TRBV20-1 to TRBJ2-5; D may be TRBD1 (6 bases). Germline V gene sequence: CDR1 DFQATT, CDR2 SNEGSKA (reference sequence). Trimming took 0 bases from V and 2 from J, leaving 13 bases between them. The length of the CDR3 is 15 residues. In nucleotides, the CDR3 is TGCAGTGCTAGAGATCAGGGGTTCAGACAAGAGACCCAGTACTTC. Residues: CSARDQGFRQETQYF.

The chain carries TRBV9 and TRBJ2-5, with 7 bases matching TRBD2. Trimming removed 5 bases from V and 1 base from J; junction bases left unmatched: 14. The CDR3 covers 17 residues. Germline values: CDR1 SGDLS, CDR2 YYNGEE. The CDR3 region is CASSGGGPSYRQETQYF. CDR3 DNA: TGTGCCAGCAGTGGGGGAGGGCCATCTTACCGCCAAGAGACCCAGTACTTC.

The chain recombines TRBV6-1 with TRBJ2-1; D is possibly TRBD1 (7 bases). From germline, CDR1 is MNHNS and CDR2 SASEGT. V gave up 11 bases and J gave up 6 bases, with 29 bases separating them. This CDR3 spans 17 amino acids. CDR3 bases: TGTGCCGCAGAGACAGGGTGGAGGGACACAGTCGTCAATGAGCAGTTCTTC. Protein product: CAAETGWRDTVVNEQFF.

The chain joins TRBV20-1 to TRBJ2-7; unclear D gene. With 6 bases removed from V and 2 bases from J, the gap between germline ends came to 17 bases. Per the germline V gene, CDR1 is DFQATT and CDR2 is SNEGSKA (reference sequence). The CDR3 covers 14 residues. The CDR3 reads CSAEVMADTYEQYF. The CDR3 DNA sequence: TGCAGTGCAGAGGTCATGGCGGATACCTACGAGCAGTACTTC.

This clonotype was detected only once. The CDR3 protein is CASSDKGGSYNQPQHF. DNA of the CDR3: TGCGCCAGCAGTGATAAGGGCGGGTCGTACAATCAGCCCCAGCATTTT. The chain couples TRBV10-2 to TRBJ1-5, with unresolved D. CDR1 and CDR2 from the germline V gene are WSHSY and SAAADI. Trimming shortened V by 3 bases and J by 3 bases, and 15 bases separated the two germline ends. CDR3 length: 16 amino acids.

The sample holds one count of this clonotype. Here the CDR3 DNA reads TGTGCCTTACAACAGGGTAGGGATGGCTACACCTTC. Residues: CALQQGRDGYTF. The rearrangement uses TRBV7-9 and TRBJ1-2, with D perhaps TRBD1 (6 bases). Trimming pared 11 bases from V and 6 bases from J, leaving 16 bases between. CDR3 size: 12 residues. Germline V gene lookup returns CDR1 SEHNR and CDR2 FQNEAQ (reference sequence).

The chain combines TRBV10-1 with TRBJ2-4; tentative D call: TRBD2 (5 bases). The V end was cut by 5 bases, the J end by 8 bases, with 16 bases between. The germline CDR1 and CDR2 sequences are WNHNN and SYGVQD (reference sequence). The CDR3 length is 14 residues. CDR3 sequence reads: CASSPSGNGDIQYF. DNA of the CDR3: TGCGCCAGCAGTCCTTCCGGGAACGGGGACATTCAGTACTTC.

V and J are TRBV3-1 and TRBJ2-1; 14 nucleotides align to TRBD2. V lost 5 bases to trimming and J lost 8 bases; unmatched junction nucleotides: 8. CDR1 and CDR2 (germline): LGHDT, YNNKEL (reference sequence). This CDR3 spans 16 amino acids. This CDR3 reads CASSSAGTSGSYEQFF. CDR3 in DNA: TGTGCCAGCAGCTCAGCCGGGACTAGCGGGAGCTATGAGCAGTTCTTC.

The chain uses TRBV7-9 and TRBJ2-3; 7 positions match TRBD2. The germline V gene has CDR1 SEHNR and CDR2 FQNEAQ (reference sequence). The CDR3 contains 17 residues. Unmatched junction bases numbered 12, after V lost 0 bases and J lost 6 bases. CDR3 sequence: CASSLAGSGGSRDTQYF. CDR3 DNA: TGTGCCAGCAGCTTAGCCGGCTCGGGCGGGAGTAGGGATACGCAGTATTTT.

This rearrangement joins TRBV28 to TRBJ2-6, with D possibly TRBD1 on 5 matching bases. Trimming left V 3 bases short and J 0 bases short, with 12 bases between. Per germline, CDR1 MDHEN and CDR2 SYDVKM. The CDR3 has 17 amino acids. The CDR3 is CASSFPLDISGANVLTF. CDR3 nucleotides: TGTGCCAGCAGTTTCCCCCTGGACATCTCTGGGGCCAACGTCCTGACTTTC.

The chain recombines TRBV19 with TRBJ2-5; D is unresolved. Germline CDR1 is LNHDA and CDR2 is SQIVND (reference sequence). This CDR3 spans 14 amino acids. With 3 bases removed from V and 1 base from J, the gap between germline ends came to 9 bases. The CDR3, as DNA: TGTGCCAGTAGTATCCCAGGCAGCCAAGAGACCCAGTACTTC. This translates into CASSIPGSQETQYF.

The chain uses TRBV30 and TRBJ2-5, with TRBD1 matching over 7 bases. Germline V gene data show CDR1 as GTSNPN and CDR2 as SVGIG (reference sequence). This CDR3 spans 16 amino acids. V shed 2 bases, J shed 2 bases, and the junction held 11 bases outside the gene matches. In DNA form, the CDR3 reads TGTGCCTGGAGTCAATCCGGCAGGGGGTATCAAGAGACCCAGTACTTC. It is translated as CAWSQSGRGYQETQYF.

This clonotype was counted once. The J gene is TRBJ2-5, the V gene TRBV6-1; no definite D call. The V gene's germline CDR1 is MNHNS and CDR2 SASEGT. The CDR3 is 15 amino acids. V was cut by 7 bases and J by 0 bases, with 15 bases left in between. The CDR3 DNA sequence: TGTGCCAGCACCCCGACCTCAGTATACCAAGAGACCCAGTACTTC. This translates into CASTPTSVYQETQYF.

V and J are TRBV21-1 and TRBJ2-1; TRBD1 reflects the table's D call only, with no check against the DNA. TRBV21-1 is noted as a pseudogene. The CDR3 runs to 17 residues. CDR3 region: CASSTTNGARRCNEQFF. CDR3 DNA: TGTGCCAGCAGCACTACTAATGGGGCCAGGAGGTGCAATGAGCAGTTCTTC.

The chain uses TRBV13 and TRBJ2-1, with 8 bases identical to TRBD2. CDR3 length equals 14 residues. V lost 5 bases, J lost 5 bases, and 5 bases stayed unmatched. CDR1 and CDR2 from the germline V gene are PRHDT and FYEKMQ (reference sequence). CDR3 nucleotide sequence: TGTGCCAGCAGCCCTGGACTAGCCAACAATGAGCAGTTCTTC. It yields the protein CASSPGLANNEQFF.

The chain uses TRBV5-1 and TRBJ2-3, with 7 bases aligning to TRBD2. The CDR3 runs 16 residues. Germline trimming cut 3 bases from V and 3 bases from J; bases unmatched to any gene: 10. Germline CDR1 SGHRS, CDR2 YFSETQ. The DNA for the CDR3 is TGCGCCAGCAGCTCCCGAGGGGCGGGAGAGACAGATACGCAGTATTTT. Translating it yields CASSSRGAGETDTQYF.